This T cell receptor beta chain was found in a study of vaccination and CD4 T cells after COVID-19. TCRdb passed the PCR reads through MiXCR, listing each CDR3 protein once. The table has approximately 17,000 distinct CDR3 sequences, roughly 64% seen once. Study findings and constraints: Researchers report that 304 of 307 vaccine-specific clones in convalescent patients proved spike mono-reactive.

This clonotype occurred a few times. What it binds is not known. Germline assignment: CDR1 MNHEY and CDR2 SMNVEV (reference sequence). The CDR3 is 14 amino acids. Trimming cost V 7 bases and J 7 bases, with 17 bases left between them. The starting material was CD4+ T cells from blood, obtained after SARS-CoV-2 vaccination. The TCR sequence derives from a human donor who had recovered from COVID-19. The rearrangement uses TRBV27 and TRBJ1-5, with D possibly being TRBD1 (5 bases). The CDR3 loop reads CASTPAGPGQPQHF. The CDR3, as DNA: TGTGCCAGCACCCCCGCAGGGCCGGGGCAGCCCCAGCATTTT.